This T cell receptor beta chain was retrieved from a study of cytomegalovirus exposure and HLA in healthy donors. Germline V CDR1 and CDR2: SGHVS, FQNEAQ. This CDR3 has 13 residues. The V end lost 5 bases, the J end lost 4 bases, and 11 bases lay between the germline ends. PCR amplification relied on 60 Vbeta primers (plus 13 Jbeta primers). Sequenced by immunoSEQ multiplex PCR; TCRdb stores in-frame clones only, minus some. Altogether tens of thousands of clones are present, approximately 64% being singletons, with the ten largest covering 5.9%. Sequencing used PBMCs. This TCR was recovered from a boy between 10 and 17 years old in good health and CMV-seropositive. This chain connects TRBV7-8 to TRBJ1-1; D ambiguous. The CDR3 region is CASSLRSGTEAFF. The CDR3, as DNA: TGTGCCAGCAGCCTTAGGTCGGGCACTGAAGCTTTCTTT.